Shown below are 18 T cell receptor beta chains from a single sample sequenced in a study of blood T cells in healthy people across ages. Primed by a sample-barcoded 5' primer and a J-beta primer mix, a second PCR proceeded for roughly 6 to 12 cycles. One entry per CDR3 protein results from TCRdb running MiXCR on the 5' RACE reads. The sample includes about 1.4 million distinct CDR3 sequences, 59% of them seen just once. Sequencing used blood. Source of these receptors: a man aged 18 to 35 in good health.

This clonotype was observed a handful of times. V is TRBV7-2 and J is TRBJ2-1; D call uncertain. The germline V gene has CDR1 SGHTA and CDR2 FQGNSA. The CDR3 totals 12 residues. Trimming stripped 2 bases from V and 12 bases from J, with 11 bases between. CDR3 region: CASSLSVGWQFF. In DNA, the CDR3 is TGTGCCAGCAGCTTATCCGTGGGCTGGCAGTTCTTC.

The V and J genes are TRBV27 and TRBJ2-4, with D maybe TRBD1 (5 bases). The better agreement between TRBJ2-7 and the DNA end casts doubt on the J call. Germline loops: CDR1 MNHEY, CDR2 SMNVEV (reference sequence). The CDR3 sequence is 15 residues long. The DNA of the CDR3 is TGTGCCAGCAGTTTAGGCCATAGGGGAAACTACGAGCAGTACTTC. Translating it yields CASSLGHRGNYEQYF.

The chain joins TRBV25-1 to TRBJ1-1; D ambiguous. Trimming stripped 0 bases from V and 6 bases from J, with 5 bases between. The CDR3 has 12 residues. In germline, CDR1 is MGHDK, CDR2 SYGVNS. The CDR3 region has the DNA TGTGCCAGCAGTGAATATATCTCTGAAGCTTTCTTT. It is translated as CASSEYISEAFF. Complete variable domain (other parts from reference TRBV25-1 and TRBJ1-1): EADIYQTPRYLVIGTGKKITLECSQTMGHDKMYWYQQDPGMELHLIHYSYGVNSTEKGDLSSESTVSRIRTEHFPLTLESARPSHTSQYLCASSEYISEAFFGQGTRLTVV.

CDR3: CASSKAPQTQYF. CDR3 DNA: TGTGCCAGCAGCAAAGCCCCCCAGACCCAGTACTTC. The chain recombines TRBV21-1 with TRBJ2-7; the D segment call TRBD1 is taken from the table without a DNA check. The DNA matches TRBJ2-5 better at its end, which makes the J call doubtful. TRBV21-1 is shown as a pseudogene. The CDR3 is made up of 12 amino acids.

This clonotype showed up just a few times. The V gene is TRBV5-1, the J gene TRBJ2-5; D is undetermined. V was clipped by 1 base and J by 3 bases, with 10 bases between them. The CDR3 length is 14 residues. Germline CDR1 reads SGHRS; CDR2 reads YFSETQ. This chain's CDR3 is CASSLPLDKETQYF. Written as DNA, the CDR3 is TGCGCCAGCAGCTTGCCCTTGGATAAAGAGACCCAGTACTTC.

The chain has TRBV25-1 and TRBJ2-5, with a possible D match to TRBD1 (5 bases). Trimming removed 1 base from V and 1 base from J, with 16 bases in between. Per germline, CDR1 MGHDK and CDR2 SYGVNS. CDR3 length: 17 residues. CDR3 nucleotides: TGTGCCAGCAGTGAATTGGACAAAACCGAGACCCAAGAGACCCAGTACTTC. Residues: CASSELDKTETQETQYF.

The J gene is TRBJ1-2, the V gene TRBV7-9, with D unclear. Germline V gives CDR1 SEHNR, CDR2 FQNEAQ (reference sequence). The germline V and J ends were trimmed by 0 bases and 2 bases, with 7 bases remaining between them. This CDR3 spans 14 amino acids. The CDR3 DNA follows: TGTGCCAGCAGCTTAGCCTCGAAGAACTATGGCTACACCTTC. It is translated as CASSLASKNYGYTF. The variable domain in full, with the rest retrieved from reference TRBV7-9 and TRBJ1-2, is DTGVSQNPRHKITKRGQNVTFRCDPISEHNRLYWYRQTLGQGPEFLTYFQNEAQLEKSRLLSDRFSAERPKGSFSTLEIQRTEQGDSAMYLCASSLASKNYGYTFGSGTRLTVV.

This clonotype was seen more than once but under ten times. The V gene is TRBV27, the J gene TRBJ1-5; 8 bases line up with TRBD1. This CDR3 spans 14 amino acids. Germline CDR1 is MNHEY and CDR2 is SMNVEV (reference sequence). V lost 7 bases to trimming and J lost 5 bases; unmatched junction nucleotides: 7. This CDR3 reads CASNRDRLDQPQHF. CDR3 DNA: TGTGCCAGCAATAGGGACAGGCTGGATCAGCCCCAGCATTTT.

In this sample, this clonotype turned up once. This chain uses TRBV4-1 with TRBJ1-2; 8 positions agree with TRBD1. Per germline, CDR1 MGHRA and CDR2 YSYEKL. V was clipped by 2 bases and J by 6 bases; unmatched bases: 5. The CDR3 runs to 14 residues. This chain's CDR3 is CASSQSAGGDGYTF. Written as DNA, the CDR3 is TGCGCCAGCAGCCAATCCGCAGGGGGCGATGGCTACACCTTC.

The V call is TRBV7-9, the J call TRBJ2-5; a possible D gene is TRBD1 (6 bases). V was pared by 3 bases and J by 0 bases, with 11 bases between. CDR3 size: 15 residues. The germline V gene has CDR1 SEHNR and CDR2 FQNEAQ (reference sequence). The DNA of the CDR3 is TGTGCCAGCAGCTTCACAGCAGGGGACCAAGAGACCCAGTACTTC. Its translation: CASSFTAGDQETQYF.

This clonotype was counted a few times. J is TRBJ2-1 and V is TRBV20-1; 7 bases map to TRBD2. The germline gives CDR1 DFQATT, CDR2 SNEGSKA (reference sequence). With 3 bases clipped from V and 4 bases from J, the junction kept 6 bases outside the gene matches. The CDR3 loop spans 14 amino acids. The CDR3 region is CSARGLADYNEQFF. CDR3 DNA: TGCAGTGCTAGGGGCCTAGCGGATTACAATGAGCAGTTCTTC.

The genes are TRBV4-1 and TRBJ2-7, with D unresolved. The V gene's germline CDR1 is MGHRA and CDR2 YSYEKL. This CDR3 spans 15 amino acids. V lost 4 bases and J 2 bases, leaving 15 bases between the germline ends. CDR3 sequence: CASSPEGGEPYEQYF. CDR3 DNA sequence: TGCGCCAGCAGCCCAGAAGGCGGAGAGCCCTACGAGCAGTACTTC.

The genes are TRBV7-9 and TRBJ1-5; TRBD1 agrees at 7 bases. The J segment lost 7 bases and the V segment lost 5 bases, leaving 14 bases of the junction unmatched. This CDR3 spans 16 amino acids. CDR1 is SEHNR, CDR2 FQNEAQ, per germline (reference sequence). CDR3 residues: CASSIPGTAICQPQHF. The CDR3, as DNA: TGTGCCAGCAGCATCCCTGGGACAGCGATTTGCCAGCCCCAGCATTTT.

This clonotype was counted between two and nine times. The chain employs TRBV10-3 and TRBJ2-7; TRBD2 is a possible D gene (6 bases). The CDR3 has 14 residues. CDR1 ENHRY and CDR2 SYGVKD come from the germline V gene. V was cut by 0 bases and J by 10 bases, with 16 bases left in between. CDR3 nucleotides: TGTGCCATCAGTGAGTCGTTGGCGGGAAGGGACCAGTACTTC. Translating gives CAISESLAGRDQYF.

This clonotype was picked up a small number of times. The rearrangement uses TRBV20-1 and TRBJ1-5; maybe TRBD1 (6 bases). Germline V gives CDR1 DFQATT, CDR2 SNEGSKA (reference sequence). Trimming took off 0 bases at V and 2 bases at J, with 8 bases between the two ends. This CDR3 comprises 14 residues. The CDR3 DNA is TGCAGTGCTAGAGAAGAGGGGGGCAATCAGCCCCAGCATTTT. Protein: CSAREEGGNQPQHF.

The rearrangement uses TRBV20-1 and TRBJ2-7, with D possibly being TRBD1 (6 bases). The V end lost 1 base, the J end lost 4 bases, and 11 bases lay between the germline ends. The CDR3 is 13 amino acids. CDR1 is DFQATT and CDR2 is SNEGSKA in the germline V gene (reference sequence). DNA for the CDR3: TGCAGTGCTAGAGGGAACCAGGGGTACGAGCAGTACTTC. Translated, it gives CSARGNQGYEQYF.

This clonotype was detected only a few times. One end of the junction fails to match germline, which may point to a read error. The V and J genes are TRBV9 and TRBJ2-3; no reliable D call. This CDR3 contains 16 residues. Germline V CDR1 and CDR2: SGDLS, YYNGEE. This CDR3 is CASSVENRMGTNTQYF. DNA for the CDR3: TGTGCCAGCAGCGTAGAGAATAGAATGGGCACAAATACGCAGTATTTT. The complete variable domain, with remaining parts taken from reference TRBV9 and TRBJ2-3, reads DSGVTQTPKHLITATGQRVTLRCSPRSGDLSVYWYQQSLDQGLQFLIQYYNGEERAKGNILERFSAQQFPDLHSELNLSSLELGDSALYFCASSVENRMGTNTQYFGPGTRLTVL.

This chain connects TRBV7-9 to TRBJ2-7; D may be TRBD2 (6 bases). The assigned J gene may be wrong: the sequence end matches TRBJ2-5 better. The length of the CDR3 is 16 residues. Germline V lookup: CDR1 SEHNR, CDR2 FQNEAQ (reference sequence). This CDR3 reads CASSLSRGTSWETQYF. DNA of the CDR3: TGTGCCAGCAGCTTAAGCCGGGGGACCTCTTGGGAGACCCAGTACTTC.